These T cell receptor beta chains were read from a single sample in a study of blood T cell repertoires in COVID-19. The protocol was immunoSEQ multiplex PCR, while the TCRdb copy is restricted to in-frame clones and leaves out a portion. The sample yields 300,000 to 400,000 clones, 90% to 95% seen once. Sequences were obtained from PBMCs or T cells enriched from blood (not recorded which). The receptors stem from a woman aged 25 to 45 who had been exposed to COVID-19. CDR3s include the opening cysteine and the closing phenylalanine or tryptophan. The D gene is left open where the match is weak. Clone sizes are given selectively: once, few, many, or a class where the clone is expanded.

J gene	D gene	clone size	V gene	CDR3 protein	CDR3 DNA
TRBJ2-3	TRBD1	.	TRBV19	CASSDRVSDTQYF	TGTGCCAGTAGTGACAGGGTTTCAGATACGCAGTATTTT
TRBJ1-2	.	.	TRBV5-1	CASSLGSGANYGYTF	TGCGCCAGCAGCTTGGGTTCGGGAGCTAACTATGGCTACACCTTC
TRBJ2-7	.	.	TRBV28	CASSLLSYEQYF	TGTGCCAGCAGTTTACTGTCCTACGAGCAGTACTTC
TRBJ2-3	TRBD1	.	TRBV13	CASSFGQGWGFSIDTQYF	TGTGCCAGCAGCTTCGGACAGGGCTGGGGTTTTAGCATAGATACGCAGTATTTT
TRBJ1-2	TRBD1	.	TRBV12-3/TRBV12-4	CASSDTGAVSF	TGTGCCAGCAGTGATACAGGGGCCGTTAGTTTC
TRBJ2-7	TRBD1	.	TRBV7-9	CASSPHGSGGEQYF	TGTGCCAGCAGCCCTCACGGGTCAGGGGGCGAGCAGTACTTC
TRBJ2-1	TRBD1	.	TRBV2	CASRTGVYNEQFF	TGTGCCAGCCGTACAGGGGTCTACAATGAGCAGTTCTTC
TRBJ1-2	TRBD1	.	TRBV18	CASSPFTIIGQEPPNYGYTF	TGTGCCAGCTCACCCTTTACTATTATTGGACAGGAACCACCCAACTATGGCTACACCTTC
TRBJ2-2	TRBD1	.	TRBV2	CASSTGTGLTGELFF	TGTGCCAGCAGCACCGGGACAGGGTTGACCGGGGAGCTGTTTTTT
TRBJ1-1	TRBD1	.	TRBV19	CASSILGQGGTEAFF	TGTGCCAGTAGTATCCTAGGACAGGGGGGGACTGAAGCTTTCTTT
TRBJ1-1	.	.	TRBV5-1	CASSPATNTEAFF	TGCGCCAGCAGCCCCGCGACAAACACTGAAGCTTTCTTT
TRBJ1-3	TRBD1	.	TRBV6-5	CASSFFRDRAGNTIYF	TGTGCCAGCAGTTTTTTCCGGGACAGGGCTGGAAACACCATATATTTT
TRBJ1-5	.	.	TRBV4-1	CASSYLFNQPQHF	TGCGCCAGCAGCTATCTCTTCAATCAGCCCCAGCATTTT
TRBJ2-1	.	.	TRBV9	CASSAYGTPATYNEQFF	TGTGCCAGCAGCGCCTACGGGACTCCAGCCACCTACAATGAGCAGTTCTTC
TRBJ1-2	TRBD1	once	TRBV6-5	CASSYVKDRDYGYTF	TGTGCCAGCAGTTACGTTAAGGACAGGGACTATGGCTACACCTTC
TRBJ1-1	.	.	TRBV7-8	CASSLAGAGSSTEAFF	TGTGCCAGCAGCTTAGCTGGGGCCGGCTCGAGCACTGAAGCTTTCTTT
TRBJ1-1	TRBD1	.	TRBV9	CASSPLRQGKNEAFF	TGTGCCAGCAGCCCCCTGCGACAGGGTAAAAATGAAGCTTTCTTT
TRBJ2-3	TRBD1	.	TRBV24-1	CATSDYSDRANTQYF	TGTGCCACCAGTGATTATTCGGACAGGGCAAATACGCAGTATTTT
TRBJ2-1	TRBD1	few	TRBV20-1	CSATSWTGWFF	TGCAGTGCTACATCTTGGACAGGGTGGTTCTTC
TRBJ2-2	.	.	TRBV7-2	CASRPDRPRELFF	TGTGCCAGCAGACCCGACAGGCCGAGAGAGCTGTTTTTT
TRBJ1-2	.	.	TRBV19	CASSIRGVGGYTF	TGTGCCAGTAGTATACGCGGGGTTGGTGGCTACACCTTC
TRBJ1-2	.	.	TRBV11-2	CASSLRGYGYTF	TGTGCCAGCAGCTTACGGGGGTATGGCTACACCTTC
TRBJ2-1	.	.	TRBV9	CASSDLNEQFF	TGTGCCAGCAGCGATCTTAATGAGCAGTTCTTC
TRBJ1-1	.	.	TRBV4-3	CASSQDRNTEAFF	TGCGCCAGCAGCCAAGATAGAAACACTGAAGCTTTCTTT
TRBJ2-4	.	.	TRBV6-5	CASSAILAKNIQYF	TGTGCCAGCAGCGCTATATTAGCCAAAAACATTCAGTACTTC
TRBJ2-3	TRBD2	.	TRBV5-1	CASSLVSGGPGTDTQYF	TGCGCCAGCAGCTTGGTTAGCGGGGGGCCGGGCACAGATACGCAGTATTTT
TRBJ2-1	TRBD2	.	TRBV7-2	CASSLAGGLDEQFF	TGTGCCAGCAGCCTAGCGGGGGGGCTCGATGAGCAGTTCTTC
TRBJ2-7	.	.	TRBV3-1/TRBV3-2	CASSDPLRGGSYEQYF	TGTGCCAGCAGCGACCCTCTTCGGGGTGGGTCCTACGAGCAGTACTTC
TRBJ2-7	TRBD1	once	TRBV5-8	CASRLTRDRGSYEQYF	TGTGCCAGCAGGTTGACCAGAGACAGGGGATCCTACGAGCAGTACTTC
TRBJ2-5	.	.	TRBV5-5	CASSLGLANKETQYF	TGTGCCAGCAGCTTGGGGCTCGCCAATAAAGAGACCCAGTACTTC
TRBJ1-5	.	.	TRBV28	CASSLPAGIGQPQHF	TGTGCCAGCAGTTTGCCGGCAGGGATCGGTCAGCCCCAGCATTTT
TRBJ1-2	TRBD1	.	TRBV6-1	CASSEALDRGDYGYTF	TGTGCCAGCAGTGAAGCCCTGGACAGGGGGGACTATGGCTACACCTTC
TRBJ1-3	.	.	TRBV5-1	CASSPSGQIGNTIYF	TGCGCCAGCAGCCCGTCAGGACAGATTGGAAACACCATATATTTT
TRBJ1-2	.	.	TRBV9	CASGHGDYGYTF	TGTGCCAGCGGTCACGGGGACTATGGCTACACCTTC
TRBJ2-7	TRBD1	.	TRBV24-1	CATSDLPAPGQGYEQYF	TGTGCCACCAGTGATTTGCCGGCACCGGGACAGGGGTACGAGCAGTACTTC
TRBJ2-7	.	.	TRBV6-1	CASSEPGSSSYEQYF	TGTGCCAGCAGTGAACCGGGGTCGAGCTCCTACGAGCAGTACTTC
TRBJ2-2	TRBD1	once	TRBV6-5	CATLTGQGGTGELFF	TGTGCCACCCTGACGGGACAGGGGGGCACCGGGGAGCTGTTTTTT
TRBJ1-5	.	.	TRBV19	CASRTANQPQHF	TGTGCCAGTAGAACTGCGAACCAGCCCCAGCATTTT
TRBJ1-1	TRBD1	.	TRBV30	CAWDRGPTSTEAFF	TGTGCCTGGGACAGGGGGCCTACTAGCACTGAAGCTTTCTTT
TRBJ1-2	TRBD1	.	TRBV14	CASSQGGTGDGFGYTF	TGTGCCAGCAGCCAAGGGGGGACAGGGGATGGATTTGGCTACACCTTC
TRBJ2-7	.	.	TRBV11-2	CASSSLAGQLYEQYF	TGTGCCAGCAGCTCCCTAGCCGGACAGCTCTACGAGCAGTACTTC
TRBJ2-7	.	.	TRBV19	CASTLYSYEQYF	TGTGCCAGTACCCTCTACTCCTACGAGCAGTACTTC